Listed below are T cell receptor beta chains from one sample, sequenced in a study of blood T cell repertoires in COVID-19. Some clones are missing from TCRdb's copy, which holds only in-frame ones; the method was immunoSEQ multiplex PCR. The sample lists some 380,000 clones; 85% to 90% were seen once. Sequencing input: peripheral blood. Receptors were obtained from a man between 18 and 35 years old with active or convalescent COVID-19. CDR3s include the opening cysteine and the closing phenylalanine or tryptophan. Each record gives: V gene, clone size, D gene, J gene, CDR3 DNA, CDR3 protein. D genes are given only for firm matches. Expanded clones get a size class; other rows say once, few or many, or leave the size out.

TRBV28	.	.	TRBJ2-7	TGTGCCAGCAGTTTAGTTAGATCTACCTCCTACGAGCAGTACTTC	CASSLVRSTSYEQYF
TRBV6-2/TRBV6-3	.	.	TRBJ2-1	TGTGCCAGCAGTTATACTGACAGAGCCTGGAATGAGCAGTTCTTC	CASSYTDRAWNEQFF
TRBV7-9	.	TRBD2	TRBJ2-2	TGTGCCAGCAGCTTAGCGGGAGGGCCAACCGGGGAGCTGTTTTTT	CASSLAGGPTGELFF
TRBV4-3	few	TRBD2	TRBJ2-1	TGCGCCAGCAGCCACCTCTACCGGGGAGCGGGGGGCCCGAGTGAGCAGTTCTTC	CASSHLYRGAGGPSEQFF
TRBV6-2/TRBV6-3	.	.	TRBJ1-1	TGTGCCAGCAGTAATCCCGCTGGGGCCTCGACAGAAGCTTTCTTT	CASSNPAGASTEAFF
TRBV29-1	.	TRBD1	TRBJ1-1	TGCAGCGTTCTCCTAGAATACAGGGGGTTTCCAGCTTTCTTT	CSVLLEYRGFPAFF
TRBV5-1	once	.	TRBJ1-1	TGCGCCAGCATGGTTCAGGTGGGGAACACTGAAGCTTTCTTT	CASMVQVGNTEAFF
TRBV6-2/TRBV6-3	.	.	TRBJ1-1	TGTGCCAGCAGTAGCTCGTGGGCTCGGGATAACACTGAAGCTTTCTTT	CASSSSWARDNTEAFF
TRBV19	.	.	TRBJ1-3	TGTGCCAGTAGTATCGTGGCAGGGGCACTCTCTGGAAACACCATATATTTT	CASSIVAGALSGNTIYF
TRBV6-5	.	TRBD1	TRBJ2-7	TGTGCCAGCAGTACGCGACAGGGGGCTCCCTACGAGCAGTACTTC	CASSTRQGAPYEQYF
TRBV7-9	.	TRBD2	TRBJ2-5	TGTGCCACACGGACTAGCGGGGGAGGGCAAGAGACCCAGTACTTC	CATRTSGGGQETQYF
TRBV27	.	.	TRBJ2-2	TGTGCCAGCAGTTCCCATTACCAGGGTTCAACCGGGGAGCTGTTTTTT	CASSSHYQGSTGELFF
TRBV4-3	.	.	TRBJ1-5	TGCGCCAGCAGCCTATCAGGAGGGGAAGGTCAGCCCCAGCATTTT	CASSLSGGEGQPQHF
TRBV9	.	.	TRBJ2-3	TGTGCCAGCAGCCGGGGAGCGTATGTTAGCACAGATACGCAGTATTTT	CASSRGAYVSTDTQYF
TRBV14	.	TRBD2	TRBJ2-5	TGTGCCAGCAGCCCGCGACTAGCGGGCGCTCAAGAGACCCAGTACTTC	CASSPRLAGAQETQYF
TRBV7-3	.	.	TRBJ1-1	TGTGCCAGCAGCTTATTAGGCGCGGACTTGAACACTGAAGCTTTCTTT	CASSLLGADLNTEAFF
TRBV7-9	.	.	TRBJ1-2	TGTGCCAGCAGCTTAGGACAGACCCAAGGGTATGGCTACACCTTC	CASSLGQTQGYGYTF
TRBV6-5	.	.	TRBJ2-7	TGTGCCAGCTACGACAGTTCCGAGCAGTACTTC	CASYDSSEQYF
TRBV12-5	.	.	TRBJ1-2	TGTGCTAGTGGTTTGGGACAGCCTAACTATGGCTACACCTTC	CASGLGQPNYGYTF
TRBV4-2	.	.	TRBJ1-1	TGTGCCAGCAGCCAGCCTGGGGCAGTTACGAACACTGAAGCTTTCTTT	CASSQPGAVTNTEAFF
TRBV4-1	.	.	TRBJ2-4	TGCGCCAGCAGCCAAGGAACCCAAGCTGGGCAGTTCAAAAACATTCAGTACTTC	CASSQGTQAGQFKNIQYF
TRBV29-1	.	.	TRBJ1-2	TGCAGCGTTAGGTCCCCAGGCCCCTATGGCTACACCTTC	CSVRSPGPYGYTF
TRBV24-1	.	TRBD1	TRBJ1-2	TGTGCCACCAGTGCCCACGGGGGACAGGGTATTGAATATGGCTACACCTTC	CATSAHGGQGIEYGYTF
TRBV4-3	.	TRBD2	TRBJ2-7	TGCGCCAGCAGCCAAGAGGTGGCTAGCGGGTACTACGAGCAGTACTTC	CASSQEVASGYYEQYF
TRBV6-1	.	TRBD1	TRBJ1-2	TGTGCCAGCAGTGACAGGGGGCGCGTCTATGGCTACACCTTC	CASSDRGRVYGYTF
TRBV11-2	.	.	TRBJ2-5	TGTGCCAGCAGCTTTTCAGGCGGGCAAGAGACCCAGTACTTC	CASSFSGGQETQYF
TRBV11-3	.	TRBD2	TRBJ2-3	TGTGCCAGCAGCCAAGGACTAGCGGGATGGGAGGAGACGCAGTATTTT	CASSQGLAGWEETQYF
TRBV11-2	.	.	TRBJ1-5	TGTGCCAGCAGCTTAGTGCCCGGGGAAGGGCCCCAGCATTTT	CASSLVPGEGPQHF
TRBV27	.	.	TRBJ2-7	TGTGCCAGCAGTCTAACCCCCCGAGGACAGTACTCCTACGAGCAGTACTTC	CASSLTPRGQYSYEQYF
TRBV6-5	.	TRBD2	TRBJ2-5	TGTGCCAGCAGCCGTCTAGCGGAAGAGACCCAGTACTTC	CASSRLAEETQYF
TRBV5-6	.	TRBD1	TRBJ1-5	TGTGCCAGCAGCTGGGGGACAGGGCGCAATCAGCCCCAGCATTTT	CASSWGTGRNQPQHF
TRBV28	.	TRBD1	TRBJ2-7	TGTGCCAGCAGCGAGAGGGACAGGGGGCGGTACGAGCAGTACTTC	CASSERDRGRYEQYF
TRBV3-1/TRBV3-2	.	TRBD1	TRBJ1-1	TGTGCCAGCAGCCAGGGGACAGGGGTGAACACTGAAGCTTTCTTT	CASSQGTGVNTEAFF
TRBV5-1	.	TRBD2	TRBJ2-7	TGCGCCAGCGCAATAGCGGGGGGAACCTCCTACGAGCAGTACTTC	CASAIAGGTSYEQYF
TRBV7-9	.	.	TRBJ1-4	TGTGCCAGCAGCAAAGGGTCAGGGCCCAATGAAAAACTGTTTTTT	CASSKGSGPNEKLFF
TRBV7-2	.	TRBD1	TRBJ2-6	TGTGCCAGCAGCCAAACAGGGGCGCCTAAGGCCAACGTCCTGACTTTC	CASSQTGAPKANVLTF
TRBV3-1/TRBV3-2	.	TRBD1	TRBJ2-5	TGTGCCAGCAGCCAAGGAATGGGCAGGGGGCAAGAGACCCAGTACTTC	CASSQGMGRGQETQYF
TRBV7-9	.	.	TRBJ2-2	TGTGCCAGCAGCCCGGGTGGTTCCGGGGAGCTGTTTTTT	CASSPGGSGELFF
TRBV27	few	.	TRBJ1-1	TGTGCCAGCAGTTTTCAGGGATGGACTGAAGCTTTCTTT	CASSFQGWTEAFF
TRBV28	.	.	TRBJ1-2	TGTGCCAGCAGTTTGCGGGGAAACTATGGCTACACCTTC	CASSLRGNYGYTF
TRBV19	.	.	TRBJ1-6	TGTGCCAGTAGTGTGACAGGAGATAATTCACCCCTCCACTTT	CASSVTGDNSPLHF
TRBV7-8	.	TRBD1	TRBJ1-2	TGTGCCAGCAGCATCGACAGGGCCAAGGGCTACACCTTC	CASSIDRAKGYTF
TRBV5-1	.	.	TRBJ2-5	TGCGCCAGCAGCCACTCTAGAGAGACCCAGTACTTC	CASSHSRETQYF
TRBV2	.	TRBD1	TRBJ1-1	TGTGCCAGCAGAGTCAGGGGGAATCTCCCGAACACTGAAGCTTTCTTT	CASRVRGNLPNTEAFF